The text below deals with one T cell receptor (beta chain). Its antigen is unknown. Base-call qualities are not available, and no considerably larger clone is one nucleotide away. These data originate in a study of shared clonotypes between healthy human individuals (TCRdb year 2020). Context from the whole study: A couple of women and a few men aged 18 to 49 years were included in the cohort. For each donor, three plates each were used for CD4 naive and CD4 memory, two plates were used for CD8 naive, and one plate was used for CD8 memory. The study deeply sequenced blood TCR repertoires of about five healthy adults to estimate repertoire size and the extent of clonotype sharing between individuals. Different laboratories and diverse techniques were used to prepare libraries and sequence TCR repertoires, to increase sequencing depth and limit assay-specific biases. Each donor's leukapheresis produced roughly between roughly 0.85 and 9.5 billion PBMCs.

The donors were healthy, HIV-negative adults who had no recently reported acute infections or vaccinations. Every donor was a Caucasian adult residing in Nashville, Tennessee, USA. CD4+ T cells were enriched by magnetic negative selection; naive cells were then positively selected on CD45RA, and the negative fraction formed the memory subset. Blood was collected by leukapheresis, and PBMCs were isolated by Ficoll-Histopaque density gradient centrifugation and then cryopreserved in liquid nitrogen vapor phase. Analytical flow cytometry was used to check the purity and quantity of each magnetically sorted T cell population. Each sorted fraction had its genomic DNA isolated and then quantified by UV absorbance on a Nanodrop 2000c. TCR CDR3 regions were amplified from genomic DNA by multiplex PCR using the deep immunoSEQ assay. For each cell subset, the extracted genomic DNA was distributed evenly across all wells of several immunoSEQ 96-well plates, and each plate served as one replicate. For sorted subsets, each replicate PCR was loaded with 200 to 250 ng genomic DNA, equivalent to some 27,000 T cell genomes. The purified libraries were quantified using a Qubit 3.0 fluorometer, sized with a Bioanalyzer 2100, and then quantified again using the KAPA Library Quantification kit. Every immunoSEQ 96-well plate was sequenced on a dedicated single-read 150-cycle Illumina NextSeq 550 flow cell. Processing in the source paper ran as follows. Because only junctional sequences without quality scores were contained in the immunoSEQ output, filtering matching that applied to full-length reads could not be performed. Sequences were annotated with PyIR, a Python wrapper for IgBLAST v1.9, and V/J genes and CDR3 were assigned using IMGT germline references. Reads were filtered out if the reads had weak V/J assignments (E-value above 1e-6), no CDR3, stop codons, out-of-frame junctions, or ambiguous translated residues. V3J clonotypes were defined by identical inferred V gene, J gene, and CDR3 amino acid sequence. The percentage overlap between two repertoires was calculated by dividing the number of shared unique clonotypes by the size of the smaller repertoire. Three approaches were used to assess repertoire richness: RTK rarefaction, the Chao1 estimator, and Recon v2.1 estimates of unobserved clonotypes. For all TCRbeta clonotypes obtained by the gDNA method from a few donors, generation probabilities were computed with OLGA. Held by TCRdb, this immuneACCESS table contains in-frame sequences only and omits some clones. Under half of the omission traces to an unresolved V gene where checked; the cause of the rest is unknown. D and trimming were read from the DNA, whereas the V and J calls and clone size are those reported in that table. A total of under 2,500,000 clones appear in this sample, approximately 96% of them only once. The ten most abundant clones make up approximately 0.13% of the sample.

The full study reports these points: Compared with non-shared clonotypes, the clonotypes found in all four sorted-subset donors had higher generation probabilities. Sampling was restricted to blood, and TCR repertoires in tissue are likely to differ from TCR repertoires in blood. Based on pairwise subsampling, the degree of clonotype sharing among donors was expected to be affected by sequencing depth. Across a few donors, 5% to 6% of naive CD4, roughly 3.3% of naive CD8, around 2.1% of memory CD4, and over 0.35% of memory CD8 clonotypes were shared. Larger estimated clonotype richness was generally found for naive subsets than for memory subsets. Because the study included only a small number of donors, the genetic and exposure-history diversity represented was limited. Rarefaction of sorted-subset datasets indicated incomplete sequencing despite the large sequencing depth.

Specimen: naive CD4+ T cells sorted from blood. In the paper's terms, the cell subset or site label means: CD45RA+ positively selected. The clonotype was recovered from a man between 18 and 29 years old in good health.

At the DNA level, the sequence is TGTGCCAGCAGCTTAGCGGGGCAGGGAACGCGTCAGCCCCAGCATTTT. This codes for CASSLAGQGTRQPQHF. In this chain, TRBV7-2 is recombined with TRBJ1-5; TRBD1 is possibly the D segment (5 matching bases). Between the V and J ends, shortened by 0 bases and 6 bases respectively, the junction contains 15 bases. The CDR3 goes from the cysteine to the phenylalanine over 16 residues. Just the 48-base CDR3 DNA is kept, in frame starting at base 1. Sequences SGHTA (CDR1) and FQGNSA (CDR2) are obtained from the germline V gene.